This T cell receptor beta chain derives from a study of T-cell memory formation after mild COVID-19. The length of the CDR3 is 17 residues. V was pared by 1 base and J by 0 bases, with 13 bases between. TCR alpha and TCR beta cDNA libraries with sample barcodes and UMIs came from 5'RACE using constant-segment primers. One entry per CDR3 protein results from TCRdb running MiXCR on the 5' RACE reads. The sample has about 470,000 distinct CDR3 sequences, 20% to 25% seen once. The chain combines TRBV12-3 or TRBV12-4 with TRBJ1-3; no clear D. The sequence was obtained from an adult woman who had mild COVID-19 (a few samples of this study predate the infection). Cell type and time point are not known. The sequencing input was PBMCs or a T cell subset sorted from them (not recorded which). DNA for the CDR3: TGTGCCAGCAGTTTAGGACGCCGGGCCTACTCTGGAAACACCATATATTTT. It encodes CASSLGRRAYSGNTIYF.